Listed below are T cell receptor beta chains from one sample, sequenced in a study of blood T cell repertoires in COVID-19. The protocol was immunoSEQ multiplex PCR, while the TCRdb copy is restricted to in-frame clones and leaves out a portion. The repertoire holds about 67,000 clones, with about 90% as singletons. Input material: peripheral blood. Source of these receptors: a man aged 50 to 60 with active COVID-19. CDR3s include the opening cysteine and the closing phenylalanine or tryptophan. D genes are given only for firm matches. Not all rows give a size; the values are once, few, many and, for expanded clones, a class.

d_gene: -
v_gene: TRBV11-3
abundance: -
j_gene: TRBJ2-7
CDR3aa: CASSSRRSYEQYF
CDR3nt: TGTGCCAGCAGCTCCCGTCGCTCCTACGAGCAGTACTTC

d_gene: -
v_gene: TRBV6-2/TRBV6-3
abundance: -
j_gene: TRBJ1-2
CDR3aa: CASSYTENYGYTF
CDR3nt: TGTGCCAGCAGTTACACAGAGAACTATGGCTACACCTTC

d_gene: -
v_gene: TRBV7-9
abundance: -
j_gene: TRBJ2-2
CDR3aa: CASSDARRATGELFF
CDR3nt: TGTGCCAGCAGCGACGCCCGCAGGGCTACCGGGGAGCTGTTTTTT

d_gene: TRBD1
v_gene: TRBV12-3/TRBV12-4
abundance: -
j_gene: TRBJ2-7
CDR3aa: CASSLKGASEQYF
CDR3nt: TGTGCCAGCAGTTTAAAGGGGGCGAGCGAGCAGTACTTC

d_gene: TRBD2
v_gene: TRBV5-1
abundance: few
j_gene: TRBJ2-2
CDR3aa: CASSLPAGTSGRGTGELFF
CDR3nt: TGCGCCAGCAGCTTGCCCGCCGGGACTAGCGGGAGGGGCACCGGGGAGCTGTTTTTT

d_gene: TRBD1
v_gene: TRBV9
abundance: few
j_gene: TRBJ2-5
CDR3aa: CASSTGEMGTQYF
CDR3nt: TGTGCCAGCAGCACAGGGGAGATGGGGACCCAGTACTTC

d_gene: TRBD2
v_gene: TRBV10-3
abundance: -
j_gene: TRBJ2-1
CDR3aa: CAISTGTSHANEQFF
CDR3nt: TGTGCCATCAGTACAGGGACTAGCCACGCCAATGAGCAGTTCTTC

d_gene: TRBD2
v_gene: TRBV4-2
abundance: -
j_gene: TRBJ2-5
CDR3aa: CASSAETSVKTQYF
CDR3nt: TGTGCCAGCAGCGCCGAGACTAGCGTAAAGACCCAGTACTTC

d_gene: TRBD1
v_gene: TRBV7-2
abundance: -
j_gene: TRBJ2-7
CDR3aa: CASSPEPGGRYEQYF
CDR3nt: TGTGCCAGCAGCCCCGAGCCAGGGGGTAGGTACGAGCAGTACTTC

d_gene: TRBD2
v_gene: TRBV15
abundance: -
j_gene: TRBJ2-2
CDR3aa: CATSRGLAGGNTGELFF
CDR3nt: TGTGCCACCAGCAGAGGGCTAGCGGGAGGGAACACCGGGGAGCTGTTTTTT

d_gene: TRBD2
v_gene: TRBV7-3
abundance: -
j_gene: TRBJ2-3
CDR3aa: CASSLTGGADTQYF
CDR3nt: TGTGCCAGCAGCTTAACGGGAGGGGCAGATACGCAGTATTTT

d_gene: -
v_gene: TRBV7-3
abundance: -
j_gene: TRBJ2-7
CDR3aa: CASSQDSLSYEQYF
CDR3nt: TGTGCCAGCAGCCAGGACTCCCTCTCCTACGAGCAGTACTTC

d_gene: TRBD2
v_gene: TRBV6-2/TRBV6-3
abundance: -
j_gene: TRBJ2-7
CDR3aa: CASSTRLAVNYEQYF
CDR3nt: TGTGCCAGCAGTACACGCCTAGCGGTGAACTACGAGCAGTACTTC

d_gene: -
v_gene: TRBV7-8
abundance: -
j_gene: TRBJ1-1
CDR3aa: CASSSRSGMSTEAFF
CDR3nt: TGTGCCAGCAGCTCCAGGTCGGGGATGAGCACTGAAGCTTTCTTT

d_gene: -
v_gene: TRBV5-1
abundance: -
j_gene: TRBJ2-6
CDR3aa: CASRYRVSGANVLTF
CDR3nt: TGCGCCAGCAGATACAGGGTTTCGGGGGCCAACGTCCTGACTTTC

d_gene: -
v_gene: TRBV28
abundance: -
j_gene: TRBJ2-7
CDR3aa: CASSSSDRYEQYF
CDR3nt: TGTGCCAGCAGTTCCTCGGACAGATACGAGCAGTACTTC

d_gene: TRBD1
v_gene: TRBV29-1
abundance: -
j_gene: TRBJ1-1
CDR3aa: CSVEGGTGPEAFF
CDR3nt: TGCAGCGTTGAGGGCGGGACAGGGCCTGAAGCTTTCTTT